This T cell receptor (beta chain) was recovered during a study of blood T cells in healthy people across ages. Approximately 10 milliliters was the volume of peripheral blood drawn from each donor. The second PCR ran roughly 7 to 11 cycles with a sample-barcoded 5' primer and J-beta primers. TCRdb reanalysed the 5' RACE reads using MiXCR and keeps one entry per CDR3 protein. The data contain some 850,000 distinct CDR3 sequences, 20% to 30% of them singletons. The data also belong to a second study, concerning T cells of mothers and their children. As that report states: No clones detected were persistent microchimeric T cell clones.

The clonotype was recovered from a boy aged 5-17 years in good health. Input material: blood.

The CDR3 nucleotides are TGTGCCAGCAGCCAAGATCGGCTAGCGGGCTACAATGAGCAGTTCTTC. Its protein product is CASSQDRLAGYNEQFF. The chain carries TRBV3-1 and TRBJ2-1; 8 bases are shared with TRBD2. The CDR3 totals 16 residues. Germline V gene sequence: CDR1 LGHDT, CDR2 YNNKEL (reference sequence). J lost 3 bases, V lost 0 bases, and 4 bases had no gene match.